This is a list of T cell receptor beta chains from one sample in a study of OX40 agonist ivuxolimab in advanced cancers. Assay used: immunoSEQ multiplex PCR; TCRdb lists only in-frame clones, some missing. The data hold 65,000 to 75,000 clones, with 75% to 90% observed a single time. Material: CD4+ or CD8+ T cells sorted from blood, obtained in a trial of the OX40 agonist ivuxolimab. These TCRs come from an adult with an advanced solid tumor such as melanoma, head and neck, liver or kidney cancer. Each CDR3 is given with its conserved first and last residue. The order of the fields is J gene, CDR3 length, D gene, V gene, clone size, CDR3 DNA, CDR3 protein. A D gene is named only where the DNA matches it firmly. Only part of the rows carry a size: once, few, many, or a class if the clone is expanded.

TRBJ1-1 | 13 | . | TRBV14 | few | TGTGCCAGCAGCCTTCAGAGGAACACTGAAGCTTTCTTT | CASSLQRNTEAFF
TRBJ1-2 | 16 | . | TRBV4-3 | . | TGCGCCAGCAGCCAAGATATAAGGGAGGGTAACTATGGCTACACCTTC | CASSQDIREGNYGYTF
TRBJ2-2 | 15 | . | TRBV19 | . | TGTGCCAGTAGTCCTCGGGGGTTAGGTGGCGGGGAGCTGTTTTTT | CASSPRGLGGGELFF
TRBJ1-2 | 14 | . | TRBV7-9 | few | TGTGCCAGCAGCTTAGCGGACGGGATCTATGGCTACACCTTC | CASSLADGIYGYTF
TRBJ2-2 | 14 | . | TRBV2 | . | TGTGCCAGCAGGGAGGTGAGGGCCACCGGGGAGCTGTTTTTT | CASREVRATGELFF
TRBJ1-1 | 13 | . | TRBV6-7 | . | TGTGCCAACGAGGCCGGGGAACCCCCTGAAGCTTTCTTT | CANEAGEPPEAFF
TRBJ2-2 | 14 | TRBD1 | TRBV30 | . | TGTGCCTGGAGGAGACAGGGATGGACCGGGGAGCTGTTTTTT | CAWRRQGWTGELFF
TRBJ2-2 | 13 | . | TRBV19 | . | TGTGCCACTACACGGGCGAACACCGGGGAGCTGTTTTTT | CATTRANTGELFF
TRBJ1-1 | 13 | . | TRBV30 | few | TGTGCCTGGACCTTAGGTCGAAACACTGAAGCTTTCTTT | CAWTLGRNTEAFF
TRBJ1-3 | 14 | . | TRBV6-1 | few | TGTGCCAGCCTCTACGGGGTAGCTGGAAACACCATATATTTT | CASLYGVAGNTIYF
TRBJ1-2 | 14 | . | TRBV14 | few | TGTGCCAGCAGCCAAGTGCGAAATAACTATGGCTACACCTTC | CASSQVRNNYGYTF
TRBJ2-3 | 14 | . | TRBV4-3 | . | TGCGCCAGCAGCCAAAGTAGTATGACAGATACGCAGTATTTT | CASSQSSMTDTQYF
TRBJ2-5 | 16 | TRBD2 | TRBV9 | . | TGTGCCAGCAGAAGCGGGAGGTCCTTCGGGCAAGAGACCCAGTACTTC | CASRSGRSFGQETQYF
TRBJ2-7 | 15 | . | TRBV5-4 | . | TGTGCCAGCAGCTTGGGCGGGTGGGACTCCTACGAGCAGTACTTC | CASSLGGWDSYEQYF
TRBJ1-2 | 14 | TRBD1 | TRBV7-9 | . | TGTGCCAGCAGCTTAGCCGGGACAGGGAATGGCTACACCTTC | CASSLAGTGNGYTF
TRBJ2-7 | 13 | . | TRBV30 | . | TGTGCCTGGAGTGTACAGGAAGCACTCGAGCAGTACTTC | CAWSVQEALEQYF
TRBJ1-5 | 12 | . | TRBV27 | . | TGTGCCAGCCGAACTGGAGGTCAGCCCCAGCATTTT | CASRTGGQPQHF
TRBJ2-1 | 13 | TRBD2 | TRBV11-2 | . | TGTGCCAGCAGTTTACTAGCGGGAGATGAGCAGTTCTTC | CASSLLAGDEQFF
TRBJ2-3 | 12 | . | TRBV7-2 | . | TGTGCCAGCAGCCTCTTCACAGATACGCAGTATTTT | CASSLFTDTQYF
TRBJ1-1 | 14 | . | TRBV11-3 | . | TGTGCCAGCAGCCCCCGCACGGAGAACACTGAAGCTTTCTTT | CASSPRTENTEAFF
TRBJ2-5 | 14 | TRBD1 | TRBV7-9 | . | TGTGCCAGCAGCTCCGGACAGGGGAGGGAGACCCAGTACTTC | CASSSGQGRETQYF
TRBJ2-5 | 17 | TRBD2 | TRBV6-4 | . | TGTGCCAGCAGTGACTCGACAGCGGGAGTACTCAAAGAGACCCAGTACTTC | CASSDSTAGVLKETQYF
TRBJ2-6 | 15 | . | TRBV19 | . | TGTGCCAGTACCTATTCCCTCTCTGGGGCCAACGTCCTGACTTTC | CASTYSLSGANVLTF
TRBJ2-7 | 13 | TRBD1 | TRBV18 | . | TGTGCCAGCTCACCGTCCCGGGACAGGGAGCAGTACTTC | CASSPSRDREQYF
TRBJ2-3 | 13 | . | TRBV11-2 | . | TGTGCCAGCAGCTTAAATCCTGGGGATACGCAGTATTTT | CASSLNPGDTQYF
TRBJ1-5 | 14 | . | TRBV28 | . | TGTGCCAGCAGTTTAGGGCAACCGGGTCAGCCCCAGCATTTT | CASSLGQPGQPQHF
TRBJ2-3 | 14 | . | TRBV5-1 | few | TGCGCCAGCCGCCGGGGGCAGGTCGTAGATACGCAGTATTTT | CASRRGQVVDTQYF